The 28 T cell receptor beta chains in this list originate from one sample, sequenced in a study of T cells expressing NK-cell markers. TCRdb re-called the 5' RACE reads and gives one entry per CDR3 protein, without DNA. This sample's table reports some 150,000 distinct CDR3 sequences. Sequenced material: blood T cells: a sorted CD56 or NKG2C T cell subset, CD4+ or CD8+ T cells, or bulk PBMC T cells (not recorded which). The source is a man between 18 and 35 years old in good health.

V is TRBV5-1 and J is TRBJ2-3; no DNA is available, so the TRBD2 call from TCRdb remains unchecked. There are 12 residues in the CDR3. The V gene's germline CDR1 is SGHRS and CDR2 YFSETQ. CDR3 loop: CASSQRRDTQYF. Looking up the rest from reference TRBV5-1 and TRBJ2-3 gives the full variable domain: KAGVTQTPRYLIKTRGQQVTLSCSPISGHRSVSWYQQTPGQGLQFLFEYFSETQRNKGNFPGRFSGRQFSNSRSEMNVSTLELGDSALYLCASSQRRDTQYFGPGTRLTVL.

This chain joins TRBV2 and TRBJ1-1; TCRdb lists TRBD1, though no DNA is available to test this call. The germline V gene has CDR1 SNHLY and CDR2 FYNNEI. The CDR3 is made up of 19 amino acids. CDR3 sequence: CASSEWGQAHHPGSTEAFF. Looking up the rest from reference TRBV2 and TRBJ1-1 gives the full variable domain: EPEVTQTPSHQVTQMGQEVILRCVPISNHLYFYWYRQILGQKVEFLVSFYNNEISEKSEIFDDQFSVERPDGSNFTLKIRSTKLEDSAMYFCASSEWGQAHHPGSTEAFFGQGTRLTVV.

The V and J genes are TRBV28 and TRBJ2-1; TCRdb gives TRBD2 as the D gene, but with no DNA this cannot be confirmed. Germline CDR1 is MDHEN and CDR2 is SYDVKM. The CDR3 consists of 14 residues. This CDR3 reads CASRRTSGIPEQFF.

The J gene is TRBJ2-7, the V gene TRBV7-9; TCRdb designates TRBD2, a call that cannot be tested without DNA. Per the germline V gene, CDR1 is SEHNR and CDR2 is FQNEAQ (reference sequence). There are 16 residues in the CDR3. This chain's CDR3 is CASSGGISGSSYEQYF.

V gene TRBV5-1 combines with J gene TRBJ1-2; TCRdb proposes TRBD1, but this gene call is untestable without DNA. The germline V gene encodes CDR1 SGHRS and CDR2 YFSETQ. The CDR3 has 13 amino acids. CDR3 sequence reads: CASSPEPGEGYTF.

The chain links TRBV12-3 or TRBV12-4 to TRBJ2-3; the D call from TCRdb, TRBD2, cannot be confirmed without DNA. This CDR3 is built from 15 residues. The CDR3 sequence: CASSFFSGSTDTQYF.

V and J are TRBV4-3 and TRBJ2-7; TCRdb's D call of TRBD1 is untestable without DNA. Germline V lookup: CDR1 LGHNA, CDR2 YSLEER. The CDR3 extends over 16 amino acids. The CDR3 protein is CASSQGVRVSTYEQYF.

V gene TRBV20-1 combines with J gene TRBJ2-7; TCRdb selects TRBD1, and the lack of DNA leaves this call unchecked. CDR3 length: 21 residues. The V gene's germline CDR1 is DFQATT and CDR2 SNEGSKA (reference sequence). The chain's CDR3 is CSARDLYQQGITSGRAYEQYF.

The chain employs TRBV29-1 and TRBJ2-1; TCRdb lists TRBD1, though no DNA is available to test this call. Germline V gene data show CDR1 as SQVTM and CDR2 as ANQGSEA. The CDR3 consists of 12 residues. CDR3 residues: CSAELQGYEQFF.

The rearrangement links TRBV30 to TRBJ2-5. Germline loops: CDR1 GTSNPN, CDR2 SVGIG (reference sequence). The CDR3 covers 12 residues. The CDR3: CAWSVVGETQYF.

This sequence joins TRBV5-5 and TRBJ2-1; TCRdb's D gene call, TRBD1, goes unchecked for lack of DNA. Germline V CDR1 and CDR2: SGHKS, YYEKEE (reference sequence). There are 15 residues in the CDR3. CDR3: CASSPTGGSYNEQFF.

This chain connects TRBV5-4 to TRBJ2-6; as DNA is missing, the TRBD2 call by TCRdb cannot be tested. From germline, CDR1 is SGHNT and CDR2 YYREEE (reference sequence). The CDR3 totals 16 residues. The CDR3 loop reads CASSHSGPSGANVLTF.

This chain uses TRBV30 with TRBJ2-1; TCRdb picks TRBD2, but there is no DNA to check that call. Germline CDR1 and CDR2: GTSNPN and SVGIG (reference sequence). The CDR3 consists of 14 residues. The CDR3 here is CAWSGGRGDNEQFF.

The J gene is TRBJ1-3, the V gene TRBV6-5; TCRdb proposes TRBD1, but this gene call is untestable without DNA. CDR3 length equals 16 residues. Germline V lookup: CDR1 MNHEY, CDR2 SVGAGI. The CDR3 protein is CASYSGQRVSGNTIYF.

The genes are TRBV6-2 or TRBV6-3 and TRBJ2-1; TCRdb indicates TRBD2, and absent DNA this call remains unverified. Per the germline V gene, CDR1 is MNHEY and CDR2 is SVGEGT. This CDR3 region has 15 residues. The CDR3 reads CASSYSGLAGAEQFF.

J is TRBJ1-4 and V is TRBV29-1. Germline loops: CDR1 SQVTM, CDR2 ANQGSEA. This CDR3 has 13 amino acids. This CDR3 reads CSVKTATNEKLFF.

The gene calls are TRBV5-1 and TRBJ2-7; TCRdb picks TRBD1, but there is no DNA to check that call. The CDR3 is made up of 13 amino acids. CDR1 and CDR2 from the germline V gene are SGHRS and YFSETQ. CDR3 loop: CASSYRARREQYF. Full variable domain (rest looked up from reference TRBV5-1 and TRBJ2-7): KAGVTQTPRYLIKTRGQQVTLSCSPISGHRSVSWYQQTPGQGLQFLFEYFSETQRNKGNFPGRFSGRQFSNSRSEMNVSTLELGDSALYLCASSYRARREQYFGPGTRLTVT.

The chain couples TRBV28 to TRBJ1-1. CDR1 MDHEN and CDR2 SYDVKM come from the germline V gene. This CDR3 spans 14 amino acids. This chain's CDR3 is CASSIQGTETEAFF.

The rearrangement joins TRBV7-8 to TRBJ2-3; TCRdb outputs TRBD2, but without DNA this stays unchecked. The CDR3 has 16 amino acids. The germline CDR1 and CDR2 sequences are SGHVS and FQNEAQ. The CDR3 sequence is CASSPIRAGLTDTQYF.

The chain carries TRBV4-3 and TRBJ2-2; TCRdb names TRBD1, which stays unverified in the absence of DNA. The germline V gene has CDR1 LGHNA and CDR2 YSLEER. The CDR3 loop spans 14 amino acids. CDR3 region: CASSQDRGSRELFF.

The rearrangement joins TRBV11-2 to TRBJ2-1; the D call from TCRdb, TRBD2, cannot be confirmed without DNA. Germline V lookup: CDR1 SGHAT, CDR2 FQNNGV. This CDR3 is 14 amino acids long. Here the CDR3 reads CASSLLAGAHEQFF.

The chain carries TRBV29-1 and TRBJ2-1; with no DNA, the TCRdb D assignment of TRBD1 cannot be verified. Germline V gene sequence: CDR1 SQVTM, CDR2 ANQGSEA. The CDR3 consists of 13 residues. The CDR3 here is CSARSSSHNEQFF.

The V gene is TRBV29-1, the J gene TRBJ1-4. Germline loops: CDR1 SQVTM, CDR2 ANQGSEA. The CDR3 spans 12 residues. The CDR3 spells CSAEDGDEKLFF.

This chain links TRBV28 with TRBJ2-3. This CDR3 is 13 amino acids long. Germline V gives CDR1 MDHEN, CDR2 SYDVKM. This CDR3 reads CASSLGRTDTQYF.

This sequence joins TRBV23-1 and TRBJ2-2; there is no DNA to check the TCRdb D call of TRBD1. TRBV23-1 is marked as an open reading frame, function uncertain. CDR3 length: 15 residues. This chain's CDR3 is CASSQIQGASGELFF.

V and J are TRBV6-5 and TRBJ2-1. CDR3 length equals 12 residues. Germline CDR1 is MNHEY and CDR2 is SVGAGI. CDR3 amino acids: CASSSGFYEQFF.

The rearrangement uses TRBV9 and TRBJ2-1; TCRdb selects TRBD2, and the lack of DNA leaves this call unchecked. Germline V gene sequence: CDR1 SGDLS, CDR2 YYNGEE. There are 19 residues in the CDR3. The CDR3 is CASSVATASSGIPEMQQFF.

The chain recombines TRBV24-1 with TRBJ2-2; as DNA is missing, the TRBD1 call by TCRdb cannot be tested. Germline CDR1 is KGHDR and CDR2 is SFDVKD. The CDR3 is made up of 16 amino acids. This CDR3 reads CATSDRTATNTGELFF.